This T cell receptor (beta chain) came from a study of T cells expressing NK-cell markers. Overall study context: According to the study, TCR beta repertoires originated from sorted CD3+CD56+NKG2C+, CD3+CD56+NKG2C- and CD3+CD56-NKG2C+ T cells. HCMV serostatus: seven of eight sequenced donors positive, one negative. Study results and caveats: Among four donors, these clonotypes also ranked first in the CD3+CD56-NKG2C+ fraction.

The CDR3 spans 16 residues. The germline V gene has CDR1 SGHRS and CDR2 YFSETQ. Making the TCR beta cDNA relied on 5'RACE template switching with UMIs. TCRdb reprocessed the 5' RACE reads and stores each CDR3 protein as one record, lacking DNA. The sample's table shows hundreds of thousands of distinct CDR3 sequences. A remark on this clonotype: Its antigen is as yet unknown.

Material for sequencing was blood T cells: a sorted CD56 or NKG2C T cell subset, CD4+ or CD8+ T cells, or bulk PBMC T cells (not recorded which). This sequence originates from a woman between 18 and 69 years old in good health. This chain connects TRBV5-1 to TRBJ2-7; without DNA, the TCRdb call of TRBD2 cannot be checked. CDR3 loop: CASSPWTTPAYYEQYF.